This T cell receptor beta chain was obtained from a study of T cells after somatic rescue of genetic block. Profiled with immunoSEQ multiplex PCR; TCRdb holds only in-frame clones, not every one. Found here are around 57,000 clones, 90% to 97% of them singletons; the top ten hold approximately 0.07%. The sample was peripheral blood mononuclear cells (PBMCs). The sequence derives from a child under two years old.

This CDR3 reads CASSLKREGYNEQFF. DNA for the CDR3: TGTGCCAGCAGCTTAAAGCGGGAGGGCTACAATGAGCAGTTCTTC. The chain is built from TRBV7-3 and TRBJ2-1, with TRBD2 identical over 10 bases. The germline gives CDR1 SGHTA, CDR2 FQGTGA. Unmatched junction bases numbered 0, after V lost 1 base and J lost 3 bases. The CDR3 sequence is 15 residues long.